This T cell receptor beta chain came from a study of breast tumors, draining lymph nodes, adjacent tissues. A single record per CDR3 protein comes from TCRdb applying MiXCR to the multiplex PCR reads. This table has approximately 300,000 distinct CDR3 sequences, around 30% appearing once. Axillary draining lymph nodes of breast cancer patients supplied the node samples. Study-level results: The data were judged consistent with most tumor T cells coming from lymph node and expanding in tumor.

The CDR3 runs to 15 residues. V trimming: 5 bases; J trimming: 3 bases; junction bases outside the gene matches: 8. Germline V lookup: CDR1 SNHLY, CDR2 FYNNEI. On this clonotype: As yet, its antigen is unknown.

The receptor was derived from a female donor with breast cancer. Some clones in this sample may be carry-over from other donors' samples. Material: axillary lymph node tissue. This chain links TRBV2 with TRBJ2-7, with 9 bases aligning to TRBD1. CDR3 region: CASSSTGQGIYEQYF. In DNA, the CDR3 is TGTGCCAGCAGTTCAACGGGACAGGGTATCTACGAGCAGTACTTC.